A single sample is the source of the 27 T cell receptor beta chains below, sequenced in a study of shared clonotypes between healthy human individuals. Libraries were prepared by immunoSEQ multiplex PCR; TCRdb keeps only in-frame clonotypes and omits some of them. This table has around 2.1 million clones, 90% to 97% appearing once. Sequences were obtained from naive CD4+ T cells sorted from blood. Described subset: CD45RA+ positively selected. Source of these receptors: a man aged 18 to 30 in good health.

This chain connects TRBV10-2 to TRBJ1-1; perhaps TRBD1 as D (5 bases). This CDR3 contains 12 residues. In germline, CDR1 is WSHSY, CDR2 SAAADI. Trimming removed 10 bases from V and 4 bases from J, with 13 bases in between. The CDR3: CATFDSLTEAFF. CDR3 DNA sequence: TGCGCCACCTTTGACAGCCTCACTGAAGCTTTCTTT.

The CDR3 DNA reads as TGTGCCAGCTCACCCCCTAGCGGGGGCACAGATACGCAGTATTTT. It codes for CASSPPSGGTDTQYF. The gene calls are TRBV18 and TRBJ2-3; 9 bases align to TRBD2. After removal of 3 bases from V and 1 base from J, the junction contained 2 bases not matched to a gene. This CDR3 is 15 amino acids long. Germline values: CDR1 KGHSH, CDR2 LQKENI.

The genes are TRBV25-1 and TRBJ2-7; tentatively, D is TRBD1 (5 bases). V lost 3 bases and J 6 bases, leaving 18 bases between the germline ends. The CDR3 is 15 residues long. Germline V CDR1 and CDR2: MGHDK, SYGVNS. The CDR3 here is CASSDFWRQWFEQYF. The CDR3 DNA is TGTGCCAGCAGTGATTTCTGGCGACAGTGGTTCGAGCAGTACTTC.

The chain uses TRBV7-8 and TRBJ2-1; 8 positions match TRBD2. The V gene end was trimmed by 1 base and the J gene end by 8 bases; junction bases not matched to a gene: 10. The CDR3 runs to 16 residues. Germline CDR1 is SGHVS and CDR2 is FQNEAQ. For the CDR3, the DNA is TGTGCCAGCAGCTTAGGGCCAGCGGGAGCTCTCGATGAGCAGTTCTTC. Amino acids: CASSLGPAGALDEQFF.

This clone showed up just a few times. This likely comes from a read error, as the CDR3 has no conserved phenylalanine or tryptophan at its end. Because the CDR3's place on the DNA is in doubt, the DNA is left out and the CDR3 is given as listed by TCRdb. The V gene is TRBV5-1, the J gene TRBJ1-2; TRBD1, the table's D call, lacks a check against the DNA. The length of the CDR3 is 8 amino acids, counting both ends. Germline V lookup: CDR1 SGHRS, CDR2 YFSETQ. The CDR3: CASSRDRV.

This chain links TRBV18 with TRBJ1-1; 7 bases map to TRBD1. Germline CDR1 KGHSH, CDR2 LQKENI. V lost 2 bases to trimming and J lost 2 bases; unmatched junction nucleotides: 8. The CDR3 loop spans 16 amino acids. CDR3 loop: CASSPGGQVINTEAFF. In DNA, the CDR3 is TGTGCCAGCTCACCAGGAGGACAGGTGATAAACACTGAAGCTTTCTTT. The complete variable domain, with remaining parts taken from reference TRBV18 and TRBJ1-1, reads NAGVMQNPRHLVRRRGQEARLRCSPMKGHSHVYWYRQLPEEGLKFMVYLQKENIIDESGMPKERFSAEFPKEGPSILRIQQVVRGDSAAYFCASSPGGQVINTEAFFGQGTRLTVV.

This CDR3 reads CASSVGGPGSFQHF. The CDR3 DNA reads TGTGCCAGCAGTGTAGGGGGGCCTGGTAGTTTCCAGCATTTT. The chain uses TRBV2 and TRBJ1-5; a weak D match, TRBD1 (6 bases). Trimming took 4 bases from V and 12 from J, leaving 19 bases between them. Germline V CDR1 and CDR2: SNHLY, FYNNEI. CDR3 size: 14 residues.

Of note for this clone: The sample holds other DNA sequences that translate to the same CDR3. The chain employs TRBV5-1 and TRBJ2-7; D assignment may be TRBD1 or TRBD2 (6 bases each). Germline V gives CDR1 SGHRS, CDR2 YFSETQ. The CDR3 has 15 amino acids. Trimming stripped 0 bases from V and 0 bases from J, with 10 bases between. In DNA, the CDR3 is TGCGCCAGCAGCTTGGGAGGGGGGAGCTCCTACGAGCAGTACTTC. Its translation: CASSLGGGSSYEQYF.

The chain joins TRBV6-1 to TRBJ2-3; the D gene could be TRBD1 or TRBD2 (6 bases each). Per the germline V gene, CDR1 is MNHNS and CDR2 is SASEGT. V was pared by 7 bases and J by 5 bases, with 19 bases between. The CDR3 is made up of 15 amino acids. In DNA form, the CDR3 reads TGTGCCAGCACCTTGGAGGGGGGCGGGGTAGATACGCAGTATTTT. It codes for CASTLEGGGVDTQYF.

This clone was counted once. The identical CDR3 is also encoded by other nucleotide sequences in the sample. The chain uses TRBV7-2 and TRBJ2-7, with TRBD1 matching 10 bases. J lost 4 bases, V lost 2 bases, and 5 bases had no gene match. Germline CDR1 reads SGHTA; CDR2 reads FQGNSA. The CDR3 covers 15 residues. The CDR3 nucleotides are TGTGCCAGCAGCTTATTGGGGACAGGGGCGTACGAGCAGTACTTC. Protein sequence: CASSLLGTGAYEQYF.

Comments on this clone: The identical CDR3 is also encoded by other nucleotide sequences in the sample. The chain is built from TRBV5-1 and TRBJ2-3; D is ambiguous. The CDR3 has 13 residues. Per germline, CDR1 SGHRS and CDR2 YFSETQ. Trimming pared 0 bases from V and 6 bases from J, leaving 8 bases between. The CDR3 DNA sequence: TGCGCCAGCAGCTTGGACACCACGGATACGCAGTATTTT. It encodes CASSLDTTDTQYF.

The chain joins TRBV28 to TRBJ1-2, with 8 bases matching TRBD1. This CDR3 is built from 14 residues. V gave up 3 bases and J gave up 5 bases; unmatched junction bases: 5. The germline gives CDR1 MDHEN, CDR2 SYDVKM. The CDR3 spells CASSFGDRRYGYTF. The CDR3, as DNA: TGTGCCAGCAGTTTCGGGGACAGGAGATATGGCTACACCTTC.

The chain has TRBV5-1 and TRBJ2-3; possibly TRBD2 for D (7 bases). V shed 5 bases and J shed 0 bases, with 19 bases lying between them. This CDR3 is built from 17 residues. Germline V lookup: CDR1 SGHRS, CDR2 YFSETQ. In DNA, the CDR3 is TGCGCCAGCAGTCGAGAGGGGGGGCCCTCTAGCACAGATACGCAGTATTTT. This gives the protein CASSREGGPSSTDTQYF.

The chain combines TRBV14 with TRBJ2-1; 9 bases are a match to TRBD1. The ends lost 2 bases at V and 5 bases at J; junction bases unmatched: 4. CDR3 length: 15 residues. The V gene's germline CDR1 is SGHDN and CDR2 FVKESK. The DNA for the CDR3 is TGTGCCAGCAGCCAAACAGGGGGCCTCGACAATGAGCAGTTCTTC. It yields the protein CASSQTGGLDNEQFF.

V and J are TRBV6-1 and TRBJ2-7; 7 bases are shared with TRBD1. J was trimmed by 5 bases and V by 1 base; bases with no gene match: 5. This CDR3 is built from 14 residues. Germline V gene lookup returns CDR1 MNHNS and CDR2 SASEGT. The CDR3 loop is CASSEGQGVDEQYF. Here the CDR3 DNA reads TGTGCCAGCAGTGAAGGCCAGGGGGTTGACGAGCAGTACTTC.

CDR3 residues: CASSPDFAGGFTGELFF. CDR3 DNA sequence: TGTGCCAGCTCACCAGACTTTGCGGGAGGTTTCACCGGGGAGCTGTTTTTT. The chain couples TRBV18 to TRBJ2-2, with 8 bases fitting TRBD2. In germline, CDR1 is KGHSH, CDR2 LQKENI. The ends lost 2 bases at V and 4 bases at J; junction bases unmatched: 9. This CDR3 has 17 amino acids.

This clone was observed a single time. The V and J genes are TRBV7-2 and TRBJ1-3; the D is unclear. Between the trimmed V and J ends, which lost 4 bases and 3 bases, there was a span of 7 bases. The CDR3 loop spans 13 amino acids. From germline, CDR1 is SGHTA and CDR2 FQGNSA. CDR3 loop: CASSSLDGNTIYF. The CDR3 region has the DNA TGTGCCAGCAGCTCCTTAGATGGAAACACCATATATTTT.

As for this clone: The sample carries other DNA sequences with the same CDR3. This chain joins TRBV10-1 and TRBJ1-1, with TRBD1 as a possible D gene (5 bases). CDR3 length: 13 amino acids. V was clipped by 3 bases and J by 5 bases, with 10 bases between them. In germline, CDR1 is WNHNN, CDR2 SYGVQD (reference sequence). CDR3 sequence: CASSDSGGTEAFF. The CDR3 DNA reads as TGCGCCAGCAGTGACTCGGGGGGGACTGAAGCTTTCTTT.

The rearrangement uses TRBV25-1 and TRBJ2-2; D may be TRBD2 (6 bases). The CDR3 is 13 residues long. Trimming pared 6 bases from V and 1 base from J, leaving 6 bases between. Germline V lookup: CDR1 MGHDK, CDR2 SYGVNS. CDR3 DNA sequence: TGTGCCAGCAGGGGAGGGAACACCGGGGAGCTGTTTTTT. Translating it yields CASRGGNTGELFF.

The V gene is TRBV18, the J gene TRBJ1-6; D may be TRBD1 (6 bases). There are 16 residues in the CDR3. Germline lookup yields CDR1 KGHSH and CDR2 LQKENI. The V and J ends lost 3 bases and 8 bases respectively, with 17 bases between them. The DNA of the CDR3 is TGTGCCAGCTCACCTCAAAGGACAGACGTCGATTCACCCCTCCACTTT. This encodes CASSPQRTDVDSPLHF.

This sequence joins TRBV18 and TRBJ1-6, with D hard to call. Trimming pared 1 base from V and 4 bases from J, leaving 8 bases between. The CDR3 spans 15 residues. The germline V gene encodes CDR1 KGHSH and CDR2 LQKENI. CDR3: CASSPRAPYNSPLHF. Written as DNA, the CDR3 is TGTGCCAGCTCACCACGGGCGCCTTATAATTCACCCCTCCACTTT.

V and J are TRBV6-1 and TRBJ2-1; the D gene could be TRBD1 or TRBD2 (5 bases each). Germline V gene lookup returns CDR1 MNHNS and CDR2 SASEGT. The CDR3 covers 17 residues. The V and J ends lost 6 bases and 4 bases respectively, with 22 bases between them. Written as DNA, the CDR3 is TGTGCCAGCAGCGAAACCGCACGGGGACCCCAATACAATGAGCAGTTCTTC. It codes for CASSETARGPQYNEQFF.

Concerning this clone: This sample includes further DNA sequences coding for the same CDR3. The chain couples TRBV10-3 to TRBJ1-4; TRBD1 might be the D (6 bases). This CDR3 is 16 amino acids long. V lost 2 bases, J lost 0 bases, and 10 bases lay in between. The germline V gene encodes CDR1 ENHRY and CDR2 SYGVKD. CDR3 sequence reads: CAISESRGPTNEKLFF. CDR3 bases: TGTGCCATCAGTGAGAGCAGGGGACCAACTAATGAAAAACTGTTTTTT.

This clone was recorded once. The CDR3 sequence is CASSPDRGEQFF. CDR3 DNA: TGTGCCAGCAGTCCCGACCGAGGCGAGCAGTTCTTC. The chain employs TRBV6-5 and TRBJ2-1, with D hard to call. V lost 5 bases to trimming and J lost 10 bases, with 12 bases between them. This CDR3 has 12 amino acids. Germline-derived CDR1 and CDR2 are MNHEY and SVGAGI.

V and J are TRBV6-5 and TRBJ2-2, with 7 bases aligning to TRBD1. The trim removed 4 bases at V and 4 bases at J, leaving 6 bases unmatched. Germline V gene sequence: CDR1 MNHEY, CDR2 SVGAGI. This CDR3 has 15 residues. The CDR3: CASSSQGWGTGELFF. CDR3 bases: TGTGCCAGCAGTTCACAGGGGTGGGGCACCGGGGAGCTGTTTTTT.

The chain recombines TRBV27 with TRBJ1-6; D call uncertain. V shed 3 bases and J shed 6 bases, with 12 bases lying between them. CDR1 and CDR2 (germline): MNHEY, SMNVEV (reference sequence). The CDR3 runs to 15 residues. The CDR3 nucleotides are TGTGCCAGCAGTTTCGCGGCGGAGCCTAATTCACCCCTCCACTTT. Translating gives CASSFAAEPNSPLHF.

The chain couples TRBV11-2 to TRBJ2-1; D unclear. This CDR3 has 13 residues. CDR1 is SGHAT and CDR2 is FQNNGV in the germline V gene. The V gene lost 2 bases and the J gene lost 7 bases, with 9 bases spanning the gap. Written as DNA, the CDR3 is TGTGCCAGCAGCTTAAGTTCCCCTAATGAGCAGTTCTTC. Amino acids: CASSLSSPNEQFF.